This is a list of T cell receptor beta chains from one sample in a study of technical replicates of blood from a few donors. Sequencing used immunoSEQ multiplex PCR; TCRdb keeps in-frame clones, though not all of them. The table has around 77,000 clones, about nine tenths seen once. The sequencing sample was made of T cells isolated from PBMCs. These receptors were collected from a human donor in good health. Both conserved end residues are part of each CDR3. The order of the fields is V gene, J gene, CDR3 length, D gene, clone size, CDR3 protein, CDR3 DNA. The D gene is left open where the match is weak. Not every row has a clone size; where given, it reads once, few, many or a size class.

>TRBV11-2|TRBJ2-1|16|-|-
CASSLEARLRRNEQFF
TGTGCCAGCAGCTTAGAAGCCCGACTCCGTCGAAATGAGCAGTTCTTC
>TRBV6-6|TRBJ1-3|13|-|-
CASSYEGANTIYF
TGTGCCAGCAGTTACGAGGGAGCGAACACCATATATTTT
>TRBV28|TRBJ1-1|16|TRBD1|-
CASRGPGQGIDTEAFF
TGTGCCAGCAGGGGGCCGGGACAGGGAATAGACACTGAAGCTTTCTTT
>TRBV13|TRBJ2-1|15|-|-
CASSLVTSSYNEQFF
TGTGCCAGCAGCTTGGTTACTAGCTCCTACAATGAGCAGTTCTTC
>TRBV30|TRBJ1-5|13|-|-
CAWRRGGGQPQHF
TGTGCCTGGCGCAGGGGAGGGGGTCAGCCCCAGCATTTT
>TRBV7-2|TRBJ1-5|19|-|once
CASSLLSFSGSFSNQPQHF
TGTGCCAGCAGCTTATTATCTTTTAGTGGGAGCTTTAGCAATCAGCCCCAGCATTTT
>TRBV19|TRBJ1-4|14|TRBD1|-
CASSTLQGYEKLFF
TGTGCCAGTAGTACCCTACAGGGGTACGAAAAACTGTTTTTT
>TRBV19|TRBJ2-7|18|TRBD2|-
CASSVASYSSGRSYEQYF
TGTGCCAGTAGTGTAGCCTCGTATTCTAGCGGGAGATCCTACGAGCAGTACTTC
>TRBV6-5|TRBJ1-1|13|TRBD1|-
CASTFTGATEAFF
TGTGCCAGCACCTTCACAGGGGCCACTGAAGCTTTCTTT
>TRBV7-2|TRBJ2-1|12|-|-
CASNRLKGEQFF
TGTGCCTCAAACAGGCTGAAGGGTGAGCAGTTCTTC
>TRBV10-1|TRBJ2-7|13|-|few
CASSAAGSYEQYF
TGCGCCAGCAGTGCGGCGGGAAGCTACGAGCAGTACTTC
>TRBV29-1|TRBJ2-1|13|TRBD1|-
CSPDRVGGTEQFF
TGCAGCCCGGACAGGGTGGGAGGCACTGAGCAGTTCTTC
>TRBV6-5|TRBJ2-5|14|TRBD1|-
CASSYPGQQETQYF
TGTGCCAGCAGTTACCCGGGACAGCAAGAGACCCAGTACTTC
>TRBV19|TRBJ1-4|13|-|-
CASSIAFGEKLFF
TGTGCCAGTAGTATAGCCTTCGGGGAAAAACTGTTTTTT
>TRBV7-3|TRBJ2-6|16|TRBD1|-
CASRSGQRSGANVLTF
TGTGCCAGCAGATCGGGACAGCGATCTGGGGCCAACGTCCTGACTTTC
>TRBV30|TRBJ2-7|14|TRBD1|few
CAWSWGDRDYEQYF
TGTGCCTGGAGTTGGGGGGACAGGGACTACGAGCAGTACTTC
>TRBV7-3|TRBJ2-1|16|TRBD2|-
CASSSGGLAGWNEQFF
TGTGCCAGCAGCTCGGGGGGACTAGCGGGATGGAATGAGCAGTTCTTC
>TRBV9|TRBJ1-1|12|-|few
CASSAQGDEAFF
TGTGCCAGCAGCGCGCAGGGCGATGAAGCTTTCTTT
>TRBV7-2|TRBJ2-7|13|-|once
CASSLGSTYEQYF
TGTGCCAGCAGCTTAGGGTCTACCTACGAGCAGTACTTC
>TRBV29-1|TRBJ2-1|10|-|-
CSVRGNEQFF
TGCAGCGTCCGAGGGAATGAGCAGTTCTTC
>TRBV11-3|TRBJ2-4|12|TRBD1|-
CASSANDRVVHF
TGTGCCAGCAGCGCTAACGACAGGGTGGTTCACTTC
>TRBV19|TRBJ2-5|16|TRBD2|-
CASSIDRPAGGETQYF
TGTGCCAGTAGTATAGATCGGCCAGCGGGAGGAGAGACCCAGTACTTC
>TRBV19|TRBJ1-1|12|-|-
CASSMADTEAFF
TGTGCCAGTAGTATGGCGGACACTGAAGCTTTCTTT
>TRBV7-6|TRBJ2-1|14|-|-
CASSLVAYLNEQFF
TGTGCCAGCAGCTTAGTGGCATACCTTAATGAGCAGTTCTTC
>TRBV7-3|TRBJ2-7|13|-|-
CASSSGSRYEQYF
TGTGCCAGCAGCTCGGGGTCCCGCTACGAGCAGTACTTC
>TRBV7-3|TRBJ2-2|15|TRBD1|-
CASSLMTGGSGELFF
TGTGCCAGCAGCTTAATGACAGGGGGTTCGGGGGAGCTGTTTTTT
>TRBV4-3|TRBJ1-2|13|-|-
CASSLGLGNGYTF
TGCGCCAGCAGCCTCGGACTGGGGAATGGCTACACCTTC
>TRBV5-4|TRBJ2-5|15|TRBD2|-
CASSRRTSGTETQYF
TGTGCCAGCAGCCGGAGGACTAGCGGCACGGAGACCCAGTACTTC
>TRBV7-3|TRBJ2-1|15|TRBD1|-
CASSLNRGPYNEQFF
TGTGCCAGCAGCCTTAACAGGGGTCCCTACAATGAGCAGTTCTTC
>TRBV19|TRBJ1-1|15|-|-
CASSIEGGPITQAFF
TGTGCCAGTAGTATCGAGGGCGGGCCGATAACCCAAGCTTTCTTT
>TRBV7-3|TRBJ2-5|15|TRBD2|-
CASSSGLAGGETQYF
TGTGCCAGCAGCTCGGGACTAGCGGGAGGAGAGACCCAGTACTTC
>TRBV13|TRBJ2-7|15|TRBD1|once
CASSLEGQGENEQYF
TGTGCCAGCAGCTTAGAAGGACAGGGAGAAAACGAGCAGTACTTC
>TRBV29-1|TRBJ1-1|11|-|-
CSVRTAPEAFF
TGCAGCGTTCGGACAGCGCCTGAAGCTTTCTTT
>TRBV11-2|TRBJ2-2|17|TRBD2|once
CASSYTFSGVNTGELFF
TGTGCCAGCAGCTACACCTTTAGCGGGGTGAACACCGGGGAGCTGTTTTTT
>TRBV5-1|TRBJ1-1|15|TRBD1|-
CASSLGQGANTEAFF
TGCGCCAGCAGCTTGGGGCAGGGGGCGAACACTGAAGCTTTCTTT
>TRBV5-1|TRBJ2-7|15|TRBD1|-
CASSSPQGPSYEQYF
TGCGCCAGCAGCTCCCCACAGGGGCCATCCTACGAGCAGTACTTC
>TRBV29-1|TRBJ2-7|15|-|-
CSVVLEGGSFYEQYF
TGCAGCGTTGTATTAGAGGGGGGGAGCTTCTACGAGCAGTACTTC
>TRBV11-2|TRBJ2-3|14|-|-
CASSLTDNTDTQYF
TGTGCCAGCAGCTTAACGGACAACACAGATACGCAGTATTTT
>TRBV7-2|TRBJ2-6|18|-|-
CASSLLRGTLSGANVLTF
TGTGCCAGCAGCCTACTAAGGGGTACTCTCTCTGGGGCCAACGTCCTGACTTTC
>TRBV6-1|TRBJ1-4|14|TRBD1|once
CASNTRGSVEKLFF
TGTGCCAGCAATACCAGGGGGAGCGTTGAAAAACTGTTTTTT
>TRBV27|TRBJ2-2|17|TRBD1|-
CATLGQGGGKNTGELFF
TGTGCCACCCTGGGACAGGGTGGGGGAAAGAACACCGGGGAGCTGTTTTTT
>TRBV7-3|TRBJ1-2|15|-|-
CASSLNGGADYGYTF
TGTGCCAGCAGCTTAAACGGAGGAGCGGACTATGGCTACACCTTC
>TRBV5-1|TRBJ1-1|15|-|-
CASSLVSVMNTEAFF
TGCGCCAGCAGCTTGGTCTCAGTCATGAACACTGAAGCTTTCTTT
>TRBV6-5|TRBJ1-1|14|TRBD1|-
CASRRTGVNTEAFF
TGTGCCAGCAGACGAACAGGGGTGAACACTGAAGCTTTCTTT
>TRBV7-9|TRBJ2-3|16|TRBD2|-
CASSLMGLAGGDTQYF
TGTGCCAGCAGCTTAATGGGACTAGCGGGAGGAGATACGCAGTATTTT
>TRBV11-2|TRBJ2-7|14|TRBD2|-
CASTRGGQSNEQYF
TGTGCCAGCACCCGGGGGGGGCAGAGCAACGAGCAGTACTTC
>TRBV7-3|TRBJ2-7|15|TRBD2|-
CASSLTGTSNYEQYF
TGTGCCAGCAGCTTAACCGGGACTAGTAATTACGAGCAGTACTTC
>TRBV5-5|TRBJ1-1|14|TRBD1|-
CASSNAQGYTEAFF
TGTGCCAGCAGTAATGCACAGGGGTACACTGAAGCTTTCTTT
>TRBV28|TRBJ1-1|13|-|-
CASSAETGASAFF
TGTGCCAGCAGTGCTGAAACAGGTGCATCGGCTTTCTTT
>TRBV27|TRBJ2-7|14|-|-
CASTVVGSGYEQYF
TGTGCCAGCACAGTGGTGGGTAGCGGCTACGAGCAGTACTTC
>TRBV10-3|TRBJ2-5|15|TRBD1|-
CAISAGQGALETQYF
TGTGCCATCAGTGCGGGACAGGGGGCCTTAGAGACCCAGTACTTC
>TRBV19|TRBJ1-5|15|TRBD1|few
CASSIDADRAQPQHF
TGTGCCAGTAGTATCGACGCGGACAGGGCCCAGCCCCAGCATTTT
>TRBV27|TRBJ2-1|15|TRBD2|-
CASVVLAGGVNEQFF
TGTGCCAGCGTGGTCCTAGCGGGAGGAGTAAATGAGCAGTTCTTC
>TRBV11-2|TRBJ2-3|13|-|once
CASSLGRTDTQYF
TGTGCCAGCAGCTTAGGTAGAACAGATACGCAGTATTTT
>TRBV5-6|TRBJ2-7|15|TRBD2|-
CASSLQGLAGVEQYF
TGTGCCAGCAGCTTACAGGGACTAGCGGGAGTGGAGCAGTACTTC
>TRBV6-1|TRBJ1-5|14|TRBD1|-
CASSGQTGGQPQHF
TGTGCCAGCAGTGGGCAGACAGGGGGTCAGCCCCAGCATTTT
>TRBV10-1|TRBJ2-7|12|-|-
CASSDNSYEQYF
TGCGCCAGCAGTGACAATTCCTACGAGCAGTACTTC
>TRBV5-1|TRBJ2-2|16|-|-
CASSLAAGYNTGELFF
TGCGCCAGCAGCTTGGCCGCGGGTTATAACACCGGGGAGCTGTTTTTT
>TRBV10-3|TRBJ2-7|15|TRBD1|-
CAISYTQGDSYEQYF
TGTGCCATCAGTTACACACAGGGGGATTCCTACGAGCAGTACTTC